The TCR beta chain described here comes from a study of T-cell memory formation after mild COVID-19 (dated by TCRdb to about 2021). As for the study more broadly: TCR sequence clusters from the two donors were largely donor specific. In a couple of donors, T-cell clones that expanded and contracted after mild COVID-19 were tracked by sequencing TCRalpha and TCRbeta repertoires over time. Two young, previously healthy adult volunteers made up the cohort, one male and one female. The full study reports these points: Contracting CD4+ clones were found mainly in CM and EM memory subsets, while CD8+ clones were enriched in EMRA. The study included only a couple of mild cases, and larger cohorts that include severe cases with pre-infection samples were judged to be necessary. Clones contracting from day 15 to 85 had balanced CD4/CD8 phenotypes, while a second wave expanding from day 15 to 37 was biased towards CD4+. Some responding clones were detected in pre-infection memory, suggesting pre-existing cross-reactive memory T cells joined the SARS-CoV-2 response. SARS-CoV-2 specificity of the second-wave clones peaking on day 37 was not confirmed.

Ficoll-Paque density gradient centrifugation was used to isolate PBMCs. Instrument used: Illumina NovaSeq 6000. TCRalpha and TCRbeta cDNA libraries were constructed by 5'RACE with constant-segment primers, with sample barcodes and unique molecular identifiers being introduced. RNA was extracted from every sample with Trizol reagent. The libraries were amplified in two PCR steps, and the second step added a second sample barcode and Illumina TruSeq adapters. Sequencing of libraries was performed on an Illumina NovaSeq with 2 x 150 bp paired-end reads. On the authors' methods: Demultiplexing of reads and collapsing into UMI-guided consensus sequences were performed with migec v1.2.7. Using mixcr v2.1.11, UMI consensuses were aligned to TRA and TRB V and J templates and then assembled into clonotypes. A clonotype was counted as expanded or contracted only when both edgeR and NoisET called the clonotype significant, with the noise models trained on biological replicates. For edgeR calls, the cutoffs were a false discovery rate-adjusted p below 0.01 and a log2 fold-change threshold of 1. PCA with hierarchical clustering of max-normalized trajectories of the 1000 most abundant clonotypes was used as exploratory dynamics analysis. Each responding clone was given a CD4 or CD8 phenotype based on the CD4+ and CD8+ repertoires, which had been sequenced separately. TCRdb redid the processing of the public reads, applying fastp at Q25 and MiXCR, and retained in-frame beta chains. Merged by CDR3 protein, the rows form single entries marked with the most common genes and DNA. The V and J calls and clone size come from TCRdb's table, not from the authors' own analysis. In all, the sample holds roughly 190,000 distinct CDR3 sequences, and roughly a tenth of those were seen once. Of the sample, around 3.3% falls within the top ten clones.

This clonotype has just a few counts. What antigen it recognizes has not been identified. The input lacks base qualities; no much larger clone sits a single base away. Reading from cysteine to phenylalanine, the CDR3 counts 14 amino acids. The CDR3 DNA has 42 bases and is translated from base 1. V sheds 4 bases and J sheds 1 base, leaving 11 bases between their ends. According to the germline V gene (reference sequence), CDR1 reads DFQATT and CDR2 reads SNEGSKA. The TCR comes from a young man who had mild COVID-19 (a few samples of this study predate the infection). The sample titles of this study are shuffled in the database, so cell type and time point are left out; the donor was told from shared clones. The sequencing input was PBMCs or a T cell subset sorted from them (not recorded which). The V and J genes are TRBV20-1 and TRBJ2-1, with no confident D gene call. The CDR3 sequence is CSANHPQSYNEQFF. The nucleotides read TGCAGTGCTAACCACCCTCAGTCCTACAATGAGCAGTTCTTC.